These 25 T cell receptor beta chains were all obtained from the same sample, sequenced in a study of B cell selection in AIRE deficiency. Regulatory T cells were sorted as CD4+CD25hiCD127low/negative. Data came from immunoSEQ multiplex PCR; TCRdb stores just in-frame clones and leaves some out. Of 13,000 to 15,000 clones in the sample, roughly 91% are singletons; the top ten hold approximately 1%. The sequencing sample was made of Tregs sorted from PBMCs. All receptors derive from a human donor with AIRE deficiency.

The rearrangement links TRBV4-3 to TRBJ1-2, with 8 bases matching TRBD1. Germline CDR1 is LGHNA and CDR2 is YSLEER. This CDR3 has 13 residues. Losses at the gene ends were 4 bases for V and 8 bases for J; bases not matched to a gene: 6. As DNA, the CDR3 is TGCGCCAGCAGCCCGAGGACAGGGCTGGGCTACACCTTC. This gives the protein CASSPRTGLGYTF.

The chain employs TRBV11-2 and TRBJ2-7, with TRBD1 identical over 9 bases. Trimming removed 6 bases from V and 2 bases from J; junction bases left unmatched: 11. The CDR3 loop spans 16 amino acids. Germline CDR1 is SGHAT and CDR2 is FQNNGV. CDR3: CASSLNMGQGAYEQYF. The CDR3 DNA is TGTGCCAGCAGTCTAAATATGGGACAGGGAGCCTACGAGCAGTACTTC.

The chain employs TRBV7-3 and TRBJ2-5, with D hard to call. V was clipped by 4 bases and J by 5 bases, with 11 bases between them. The CDR3 has 13 amino acids. The V gene's germline CDR1 is SGHTA and CDR2 FQGTGA. CDR3 amino acids: CASSSRILETQYF. CDR3 coding DNA: TGTGCCAGCAGCTCACGAATCCTGGAGACCCAGTACTTC.

The chain recombines TRBV6-5 with TRBJ2-7, with D unresolved. With 0 bases removed from V and 3 bases from J, the gap between germline ends came to 9 bases. The CDR3 loop spans 14 amino acids. Germline CDR1 reads MNHEY; CDR2 reads SVGAGI. The DNA of the CDR3 is TGTGCCAGCAGTTACTCATTCGTCGGCTACGAGCAGTACTTC. It codes for CASSYSFVGYEQYF.

The gene calls are TRBV15 and TRBJ2-1, with D tentatively TRBD2 (5 bases). Per germline, CDR1 LNHNV and CDR2 YYDKDF (reference sequence). The V end lost 3 bases, the J end lost 10 bases, and 19 bases lay between the germline ends. The CDR3 length is 15 residues. CDR3 in amino acids: CATSRRVPLVSEQFF. The DNA for the CDR3 is TGTGCCACCAGCAGGAGGGTCCCCCTGGTATCCGAGCAGTTCTTC.

The rearrangement joins TRBV7-3 to TRBJ2-7, with 13 positions matching TRBD2. Trimming took 5 bases from V and 2 from J; bases not matched to a gene: 9. CDR3 length equals 17 residues. Germline-derived CDR1 and CDR2 are SGHTA and FQGTGA. The CDR3: CASSPRTSGRGTYEQYF. DNA of the CDR3: TGTGCCAGCAGCCCGCGGACTAGCGGGAGAGGGACCTACGAGCAGTACTTC. Full variable domain (missing parts from reference TRBV7-3 and TRBJ2-7): GAGVSQTPSNKVTEKGKYVELRCDPISGHTALYWYRQSLGQGPEFLIYFQGTGAADDSGLPNDRFFAVRPEGSVSTLKIQRTERGDSAVYLCASSPRTSGRGTYEQYFGPGTRLTVT.

This clone was recorded a few times. The V call is TRBV7-8, the J call TRBJ2-7; D unresolved. The germline gives CDR1 SGHVS, CDR2 FQNEAQ. This CDR3 has 12 amino acids. Trimming removed 1 base from V and 3 bases from J, with 4 bases in between. This CDR3 reads CASSLGVYEQYF. The CDR3 nucleotides are TGTGCCAGCAGCTTAGGAGTCTACGAGCAGTACTTC.

CDR3 nucleotides: TGTGCCAGCATCACCCCGACAGTCGGAAACACCATATATTTT. It translates to CASITPTVGNTIYF. The chain uses TRBV28 and TRBJ1-3; weak D call: TRBD1 (5 bases). With 7 bases removed from V and 4 bases from J, the gap between germline ends came to 14 bases. This CDR3 comprises 14 residues. CDR1 is MDHEN, CDR2 SYDVKM, per germline. Variable domain in full (rest from reference TRBV28 and TRBJ1-3): DVKVTQSSRYLVKRTGEKVFLECVQDMDHENMFWYRQDPGLGLRLIYFSYDVKMKEKGDIPEGYSVSREKKERFSLILESASTNQTSMYLCASITPTVGNTIYFGEGSWLTVV.

The chain is built from TRBV11-3 and TRBJ2-1, with D perhaps TRBD1 (5 bases). Germline CDR1 SGHNT, CDR2 YENEEA. The CDR3 contains 17 residues. The germline V and J ends were trimmed by 4 bases and 5 bases, with 21 bases remaining between them. The CDR3 here is CASSSQRPSGSHNEQFF. The CDR3 DNA reads TGTGCCAGCAGCTCACAACGCCCTTCAGGGTCGCACAATGAGCAGTTCTTC.

J is TRBJ2-7 and V is TRBV23-1; D is unclear. TRBV23-1 is given ORF status, its function remaining uncertain. CDR3 length: 14 residues. Trimming left V 4 bases short and J 0 bases short, with 10 bases between. As DNA, the CDR3 is TGCGCCAGCAGTCTTAGGACCTACTCCTACGAGCAGTACTTC. It encodes CASSLRTYSYEQYF.

The chain uses TRBV5-1 and TRBJ1-1; tentative D call: TRBD1 (5 bases). Germline V gene data show CDR1 as SGHRS and CDR2 as YFSETQ. The V gene lost 4 bases and the J gene lost 1 base, with 14 bases spanning the gap. CDR3 length: 15 residues. The CDR3 sequence: CASSAAGFRNTEAFF. Written as DNA, the CDR3 is TGCGCCAGCAGCGCTGCAGGGTTCCGGAACACTGAAGCTTTCTTT.

The chain carries TRBV23-1 and TRBJ2-7; TRBD1 is a possible D gene (5 bases). TRBV23-1 is designated an ORF whose function remains uncertain. This CDR3 has 14 residues. Trimming pared 4 bases from V and 5 bases from J, leaving 15 bases between. This CDR3 reads CASSPREVHHEQYF. CDR3 in DNA: TGCGCCAGCAGTCCCAGGGAAGTCCACCACGAGCAGTACTTC.

The chain has TRBV6-6 and TRBJ2-7; a possible D gene is TRBD2 (6 bases). V shed 4 bases and J shed 2 bases, with 18 bases lying between them. CDR1 and CDR2 (germline): MNHNY, SVGAGI (reference sequence). The CDR3 runs 16 residues. For the CDR3, the DNA is TGTGCCAGCAGTTTAGTTAGCGGAATGTCAACCTACGAGCAGTACTTC. Protein: CASSLVSGMSTYEQYF.

The genes are TRBV2 and TRBJ2-1; 8 nucleotides align to TRBD2. The CDR3 is made up of 15 amino acids. V shed 7 bases and J 2 bases; nucleotides not matched to a gene: 7. CDR1 and CDR2 (germline): SNHLY, FYNNEI. The CDR3 bases are TGTGCCAGCAAGTCAGTACTAGCGGCCTACAATGAGCAGTTCTTC. Amino acids: CASKSVLAAYNEQFF. The entire variable domain, with the rest obtained from reference TRBV2 and TRBJ2-1, is as follows: EPEVTQTPSHQVTQMGQEVILRCVPISNHLYFYWYRQILGQKVEFLVSFYNNEISEKSEIFDDQFSVERPDGSNFTLKIRSTKLEDSAMYFCASKSVLAAYNEQFFGPGTRLTVL.

V and J are TRBV15 and TRBJ1-2; D remains unclear. V was pared by 0 bases and J by 5 bases, with 7 bases between. Per the germline V gene, CDR1 is LNHNV and CDR2 is YYDKDF (reference sequence). The CDR3 has 13 amino acids. The CDR3 region is CATSRDLQYGYTF. CDR3 DNA sequence: TGTGCCACCAGCAGAGATCTGCAATATGGCTACACCTTC.

The gene calls are TRBV13 and TRBJ2-5; 7 bases line up with TRBD1. Germline CDR1 PRHDT, CDR2 FYEKMQ (reference sequence). The CDR3 has 13 residues. Trimming took 5 bases from V and 5 from J; bases not matched to a gene: 5. This CDR3 is CASSHDRAETQYF. DNA of the CDR3: TGTGCCAGCAGCCATGACAGGGCTGAGACCCAGTACTTC.

The V call is TRBV28, the J call TRBJ1-5; 9 bases line up with TRBD1. Germline CDR1 is MDHEN and CDR2 is SYDVKM. V trimming: 7 bases; J trimming: 6 bases; junction bases outside the gene matches: 7. The CDR3 spans 14 residues. CDR3 amino acids: CASTTGQGLQPQHF. The DNA of the CDR3 is TGTGCCAGCACCACGGGACAGGGACTTCAGCCCCAGCATTTT.

V usage is TRBV11-2 and J usage is TRBJ2-2, with no clear D. The CDR3 runs to 14 residues. V was trimmed by 1 base and J by 3 bases, leaving 6 bases between them. Germline CDR1 SGHAT, CDR2 FQNNGV. Here the CDR3 DNA reads TGTGCCAGCAGCTTAGGTACCCACACCGGGGAGCTGTTTTTT. It encodes CASSLGTHTGELFF.

J is TRBJ1-4 and V is TRBV6-5; no definite D call. The CDR3 length is 14 residues. CDR1 and CDR2 from the germline V gene are MNHEY and SVGAGI. Trimming stripped 2 bases from V and 8 bases from J, with 12 bases between. The CDR3 region has the DNA TGTGCCAGCAGTTACAGGCAGGACGCGGAAAAACTGTTTTTT. It encodes CASSYRQDAEKLFF.

The chain has TRBV4-2 and TRBJ2-6, with D perhaps matching TRBD1 or TRBD2 (5 bases each). This CDR3 has 16 residues. Germline CDR1 is LGHNA and CDR2 is YNFKEQ. V gave up 7 bases and J gave up 0 bases, with 13 bases separating them. CDR3 sequence reads: CASTKGRNSGANVLTF. The CDR3 bases are TGTGCCAGCACCAAGGGACGGAACTCTGGGGCCAACGTCCTGACTTTC.

In its sample, this clone was seen once. The J gene is TRBJ1-5, the V gene TRBV28; D uncertain. The CDR3 has 11 amino acids. Looked up from germline, CDR1 is MDHEN and CDR2 is SYDVKM. V gave up 3 bases and J gave up 7 bases, with 4 bases separating them. The CDR3 spells CASSLLQPQHF. The CDR3 bases are TGTGCCAGCAGTTTGTTACAGCCCCAGCATTTT.

This clone was found a few times. The chain recombines TRBV30 with TRBJ1-4; 11 bases line up with TRBD1. V shed 4 bases and J 9 bases; nucleotides not matched to a gene: 7. The CDR3 has 14 amino acids. Germline V CDR1 and CDR2: GTSNPN, SVGIG (reference sequence). CDR3 sequence (DNA): TGTGCCTGGACTCCGGGACAGGGGGTGAAAAAACTGTTTTTT. Its translation: CAWTPGQGVKKLFF. The full variable domain, in which reference TRBV30 and TRBJ1-4 provide the parts outside the CDR3, is SQTIHQWPATLVQPVGSPLSLECTVEGTSNPNLYWYRQAAGRGLQLLFYSVGIGQISSEVPQNLSASRPQDRQFILSSKKLLLSDSGFYLCAWTPGQGVKKLFFGSGTQLSVL.

V gene TRBV19 combines with J gene TRBJ2-2, with a possible D match to TRBD2 (6 bases). The CDR3 is 15 residues long. The germline V gene encodes CDR1 LNHDA and CDR2 SQIVND (reference sequence). V was cut by 2 bases and J by 6 bases, with 13 bases left in between. The CDR3: CASSILRDLPGELFF. DNA for the CDR3: TGTGCCAGTAGTATATTGCGGGACCTTCCCGGGGAGCTGTTTTTT.

The CDR3 is CASSAGTSGFNEQFF. In nucleotides, the CDR3 is TGTGCCAGCAGCGCCGGGACTAGCGGTTTCAATGAGCAGTTCTTC. The V and J genes are TRBV11-2 and TRBJ2-1; 11 bases map to TRBD2. Trimming cost V 5 bases and J 6 bases; bases outside gene matches: 6. Germline values: CDR1 SGHAT, CDR2 FQNNGV. CDR3 length: 15 residues.

The rearrangement uses TRBV5-1 and TRBJ1-1; TRBD1 agrees at 10 bases. Per germline, CDR1 SGHRS and CDR2 YFSETQ. With V trimmed by 3 bases and J by 6 bases, 8 bases remained unmatched. This CDR3 region has 15 residues. The CDR3 coding sequence is TGCGCCAGCAGCTACAAGACAGGGGGCCAGGCTGAAGCTTTCTTT. Translated: CASSYKTGGQAEAFF.